The 30 T cell receptor beta chains listed next were all sequenced from one sample in a study of cytomegalovirus exposure and HLA in healthy donors. PCR was performed using 60 Vbeta and 13 Jbeta primers. Some clones are missing from TCRdb's copy, which holds only in-frame ones; the method was immunoSEQ multiplex PCR. The sample shows roughly 150,000 clones, approximately 73% of them seen only once. Sequenced material: PBMCs. These receptors all come from a woman between 18 and 30 years old in good health and CMV-seropositive.

This clone occurred a few times. The V call is TRBV11-3, the J call TRBJ1-5; 8 bases are a match to TRBD1. The germline gives CDR1 SGHNT, CDR2 YENEEA. Trimming took 1 base from V and 3 from J; bases not matched to a gene: 8. The CDR3 runs 17 residues. The CDR3: CASSLAAGQGPNQPQHF. The CDR3, as DNA: TGTGCCAGCAGCTTAGCCGCAGGACAGGGTCCCAATCAGCCCCAGCATTTT.

Concerning this clone: At one of its ends the junction is not consistent with the germline gene, which may arise from a read error. The gene calls are TRBV30 and TRBJ1-1; the D is unclear. The CDR3 sequence is 14 residues long. Germline CDR1 is GTSNPN and CDR2 is SVGIG (reference sequence). CDR3 amino acids: CTWSEFTRNTEAFF. For the CDR3, the DNA is TGTACCTGGAGTGAATTTACCAGGAACACTGAAGCTTTCTTT.

This chain connects TRBV13 to TRBJ2-1; a weak D match, TRBD2 (6 bases). The length of the CDR3 is 17 residues. V was shortened by 0 bases and J by 2 bases, with 14 bases between the two germline ends. Germline V lookup: CDR1 PRHDT, CDR2 FYEKMQ (reference sequence). Written as DNA, the CDR3 is TGTGCCAGCAGCTTAGGGGCTCGGAGGGAGCCCTACAATGAGCAGTTCTTC. Its translation: CASSLGARREPYNEQFF.

This clone was picked up a small number of times. J is TRBJ2-1 and V is TRBV4-2; D not resolved. The CDR3 loop spans 17 amino acids. CDR1 LGHNA and CDR2 YNFKEQ come from the germline V gene. V was shortened by 0 bases and J by 1 base, with 13 bases between the two germline ends. CDR3 residues: CASSQEDLRLSYNEQFF. In DNA, the CDR3 is TGTGCCAGCAGCCAAGAGGATCTGAGGCTATCCTACAATGAGCAGTTCTTC.

The chain is built from TRBV12-5 and TRBJ2-7, with 8 bases identical to TRBD1. Germline trimming cut 5 bases from V and 1 base from J; bases unmatched to any gene: 10. Germline loops: CDR1 LGHNT, CDR2 FRNRAP. The CDR3 is 16 residues long. The CDR3 here is CASGLRLGDRSYEQYF. DNA for the CDR3: TGTGCTAGTGGTCTACGCCTCGGGGACAGGTCCTACGAGCAGTACTTC.

This clone was seen only once. The V and J genes are TRBV5-4 and TRBJ2-3, with 7 positions matching TRBD2. Germline V CDR1 and CDR2: SGHNT, YYREEE (reference sequence). This CDR3 has 15 amino acids. The J segment lost 2 bases and the V segment lost 2 bases, leaving 5 bases of the junction unmatched. CDR3 coding DNA: TGTGCCAGCAGCTTTACGCGGGGGATCACAGATACGCAGTATTTT. As protein: CASSFTRGITDTQYF.

The chain is built from TRBV5-8 and TRBJ1-4, with a possible D match to TRBD1 (5 bases). The CDR3 has 13 residues. Germline V gives CDR1 SGHTS, CDR2 YDEGEE. The V and J ends lost 2 bases and 12 bases respectively, with 14 bases between them. The CDR3 nucleotides read TGTGCCAGCAGCTTTCAGGGTATAGCAGAACTGTTTTTT. This gives the protein CASSFQGIAELFF.

This clone was seen only a few times. The chain links TRBV9 to TRBJ2-7; D gene ambiguous. CDR1 is SGDLS and CDR2 is YYNGEE in the germline V gene. CDR3 length equals 15 residues. V gave up 4 bases and J gave up 0 bases, with 14 bases separating them. CDR3 in amino acids: CASSPMAASSYEQYF. The CDR3 region has the DNA TGTGCCAGCAGCCCCATGGCGGCGAGCTCCTACGAGCAGTACTTC.

The rearrangement links TRBV9 to TRBJ1-1, with D perhaps matching TRBD1 (6 bases). The CDR3 has 15 amino acids. The germline V gene has CDR1 SGDLS and CDR2 YYNGEE. With 2 bases removed from V and 7 bases from J, the gap between germline ends came to 18 bases. The CDR3 DNA follows: TGTGCCAGCAGCGTTTTGGACAGCCCACAGGGTGAAGCTTTCTTT. This gives the protein CASSVLDSPQGEAFF.

The V and J genes are TRBV7-9 and TRBJ2-3; 7 positions match TRBD1. Germline V CDR1 and CDR2: SEHNR, FQNEAQ (reference sequence). CDR3 length: 13 residues. V gave up 5 bases and J gave up 8 bases; unmatched junction bases: 7. The CDR3 loop reads CASSPEGAATQYF. The CDR3 DNA is TGTGCCAGCAGCCCCGAGGGGGCGGCTACGCAGTATTTT.

About this clone: A read error may produce the germline difference seen at one junction end. The chain carries TRBV7-9 and TRBJ1-3; 7 bases map to TRBD1. The CDR3 is 14 residues long. Germline CDR1 SEHNR, CDR2 FQNEAQ (reference sequence). Written as DNA, the CDR3 is TGTTCCAGCAGCCCCCGGGACAGAGGAAACACCATATATTTT. It translates to CSSSPRDRGNTIYF.

This rearrangement joins TRBV19 to TRBJ2-7, with TRBD1 identical over 7 bases. V lost 3 bases, J lost 2 bases, and 7 bases stayed unmatched. Per the germline V gene, CDR1 is LNHDA and CDR2 is SQIVND (reference sequence). The CDR3 length is 15 residues. This CDR3 is CASSIFLGQAYEQYF. In DNA, the CDR3 is TGTGCCAGTAGTATTTTTCTTGGACAGGCCTACGAGCAGTACTTC.

The rearrangement links TRBV4-3 to TRBJ1-2; no definite D call. The germline gives CDR1 LGHNA, CDR2 YSLEER. The CDR3 loop spans 15 amino acids. The germline V and J ends were trimmed by 0 bases and 0 bases, with 8 bases remaining between them. CDR3 residues: CASSQDWRANYGYTF. As DNA, the CDR3 is TGCGCCAGCAGCCAAGATTGGAGGGCTAACTATGGCTACACCTTC.

The rearrangement joins TRBV7-2 to TRBJ2-1; maybe TRBD2 (5 bases). Germline CDR1 SGHTA, CDR2 FQGNSA. The CDR3 spans 13 residues. V lost 1 base to trimming and J lost 7 bases, with 8 bases between them. The CDR3 bases are TGTGCCAGCAGCTTAGTTCGGGAAAATGAGCAGTTCTTC. Residues: CASSLVRENEQFF.

This chain connects TRBV9 to TRBJ2-1; D unresolved. Trimming removed 3 bases at V and 0 bases at J, with 10 bases between. There are 15 residues in the CDR3. CDR1 and CDR2 from the germline V gene are SGDLS and YYNGEE. This chain's CDR3 is CASSAISSSYNEQFF. Written as DNA, the CDR3 is TGTGCCAGCAGCGCGATTAGTAGCTCCTACAATGAGCAGTTCTTC.

V and J are TRBV5-1 and TRBJ1-1; a weak D match, TRBD1 (5 bases). The CDR3 has 14 residues. V lost 0 bases and J 1 base, leaving 7 bases between the germline ends. Germline V gives CDR1 SGHRS, CDR2 YFSETQ. CDR3 in DNA: TGCGCCAGCAGCTTGGAACAGGAGAACACTGAAGCTTTCTTT. As protein: CASSLEQENTEAFF.

The chain links TRBV5-4 to TRBJ2-1; 11 nucleotides line up with TRBD2. This CDR3 comprises 14 residues. Germline assignment: CDR1 SGHNT and CDR2 YYREEE (reference sequence). With V trimmed by 2 bases and J by 9 bases, 4 bases remained unmatched. The CDR3 DNA is TGTGCCAGCAGCTTTAGCGGGGGGGCTGGTGAGCAGTTCTTC. Amino acid sequence: CASSFSGGAGEQFF.

The chain employs TRBV27 and TRBJ1-1; D is ambiguous. CDR3 length: 15 residues. Trimming left V 3 bases short and J 1 base short, with 12 bases between. In germline, CDR1 is MNHEY, CDR2 SMNVEV (reference sequence). Here the CDR3 reads CASSFSRGGNTEAFF. CDR3 in DNA: TGTGCCAGCAGTTTCTCACGGGGAGGGAACACTGAAGCTTTCTTT.

V is TRBV15 and J is TRBJ1-4; tentative D call: TRBD1 (6 bases). The CDR3 is 15 residues long. Per the germline V gene, CDR1 is LNHNV and CDR2 is YYDKDF (reference sequence). Trimming pared 4 bases from V and 8 bases from J, leaving 17 bases between. The CDR3 loop reads CATSKDVQGTEKLFF. The DNA of the CDR3 is TGTGCCACCAGCAAAGATGTGCAGGGGACCGAAAAACTGTTTTTT.

The gene calls are TRBV9 and TRBJ2-1; D may be TRBD2 (5 bases). Germline loops: CDR1 SGDLS, CDR2 YYNGEE. V was trimmed by 3 bases and J by 8 bases, leaving 9 bases between them. This CDR3 region has 12 residues. CDR3 in amino acids: CASSERGYEQFF. CDR3 coding DNA: TGTGCCAGCAGCGAACGGGGTTATGAGCAGTTCTTC. Filled out from reference TRBV9 and TRBJ2-1, the complete variable domain reads DSGVTQTPKHLITATGQRVTLRCSPRSGDLSVYWYQQSLDQGLQFLIQYYNGEERAKGNILERFSAQQFPDLHSELNLSSLELGDSALYFCASSERGYEQFFGPGTRLTVL.

This clone was counted between two and nine times. The chain joins TRBV18 to TRBJ2-1; weak D call: TRBD1 (5 bases). There are 15 residues in the CDR3. Between the trimmed V and J ends, which lost 8 bases and 7 bases, there was a span of 21 bases. Germline CDR1 KGHSH, CDR2 LQKENI. The CDR3 bases are TGTGCCAGCGAGGAAGGGGCGAGTGGTTTAAATGAGCAGTTCTTC. Residues: CASEEGASGLNEQFF.

The V call is TRBV6-5, the J call TRBJ2-5; D remains unclear. Per germline, CDR1 MNHEY and CDR2 SVGAGI. The CDR3 spans 15 residues. Trimming removed 5 bases at V and 0 bases at J, with 13 bases between. The CDR3 sequence: CASSPSMADQETQYF. The CDR3 DNA is TGTGCCAGCAGTCCTAGTATGGCAGACCAAGAGACCCAGTACTTC.

In its sample, this clone was seen a few times. This chain uses TRBV6-4 with TRBJ1-1; 8 nucleotides line up with TRBD1. Germline CDR1 MRHNA, CDR2 SNTAGT. Losses at the gene ends were 7 bases for V and 0 bases for J; bases not matched to a gene: 4. The CDR3 length is 14 residues. The CDR3: CASKRDRMNTEAFF. CDR3 in DNA: TGTGCCAGCAAAAGGGACAGGATGAACACTGAAGCTTTCTTT.

The table lists this clone with a few counts. The V call is TRBV4-3, the J call TRBJ2-7; D gene ambiguous. Germline CDR1 and CDR2: LGHNA and YSLEER. CDR3 size: 15 residues. Trimming pared 4 bases from V and 7 bases from J, leaving 20 bases between. CDR3 nucleotide sequence: TGCGCCAGCAGCCCAGGATACTCCTCATATCGGGAGCAGTACTTC. Its translation is CASSPGYSSYREQYF.

The chain has TRBV5-4 and TRBJ2-3, with 11 bases lining up with TRBD2. The CDR3 loop spans 15 amino acids. With 3 bases clipped from V and 6 bases from J, the junction kept 6 bases outside the gene matches. Germline V gene sequence: CDR1 SGHNT, CDR2 YYREEE (reference sequence). Here the CDR3 DNA reads TGTGCCAGCAGCTCGGGACTAGCGGCGGGCGATACGCAGTATTTT. Translating it yields CASSSGLAAGDTQYF.

This clone was observed a few times. The V and J genes are TRBV15 and TRBJ1-2; the D is unclear. The CDR3 is 14 residues long. V lost 0 bases to trimming and J lost 1 base, with 6 bases between them. CDR1 is LNHNV, CDR2 YYDKDF, per germline (reference sequence). CDR3 in DNA: TGTGCCACCAGCAGAGATGGGCATAACTATGGCTACACCTTC. Its protein is CATSRDGHNYGYTF.

V gene TRBV6-5 combines with J gene TRBJ1-5; 9 bases map to TRBD1. Trimming removed 5 bases from V and 4 bases from J; junction bases left unmatched: 6. The CDR3 loop spans 15 amino acids. From germline, CDR1 is MNHEY and CDR2 SVGAGI. The CDR3 nucleotides read TGTGCCAGCAGTCGAGGACAGGGGAGGAATCAGCCCCAGCATTTT. Its translation: CASSRGQGRNQPQHF.

The chain carries TRBV7-9 and TRBJ2-1; D is perhaps TRBD2 (5 bases). The length of the CDR3 is 14 residues. From germline, CDR1 is SEHNR and CDR2 FQNEAQ (reference sequence). The V gene lost 3 bases and the J gene lost 5 bases, with 11 bases spanning the gap. The CDR3 region is CASSFMGSDNEQFF. The CDR3 coding sequence is TGTGCCAGCAGCTTTATGGGGAGTGACAATGAGCAGTTCTTC.

This rearrangement joins TRBV30 to TRBJ1-1; no firm D call. This CDR3 has 13 amino acids. Germline loops: CDR1 GTSNPN, CDR2 SVGIG (reference sequence). V was clipped by 0 bases and J by 4 bases, with 9 bases between them. CDR3 sequence reads: CAWSVSQSTEAFF. The CDR3 DNA reads as TGTGCCTGGAGTGTGAGTCAAAGCACTGAAGCTTTCTTT. Combining the CDR3 with reference TRBV30 and TRBJ1-1 gives the whole variable domain SQTIHQWPATLVQPVGSPLSLECTVEGTSNPNLYWYRQAAGRGLQLLFYSVGIGQISSEVPQNLSASRPQDRQFILSSKKLLLSDSGFYLCAWSVSQSTEAFFGQGTRLTVV.

The chain combines TRBV7-8 with TRBJ2-5; D is perhaps TRBD1 (6 bases). Trimming stripped 8 bases from V and 3 bases from J, with 19 bases between. The CDR3 loop spans 15 amino acids. From germline, CDR1 is SGHVS and CDR2 FQNEAQ. CDR3 loop: CASCYRDVTKETQYF. The CDR3 nucleotides read TGTGCCAGCTGCTACAGGGACGTTACTAAAGAGACCCAGTACTTC.